Listed below are T cell receptor beta chains from one sample, sequenced in a study of blood T cell repertoires in COVID-19. Assay used: immunoSEQ multiplex PCR; TCRdb lists only in-frame clones, some missing. The sample holds 200,000 to 250,000 clones, around 88% seen once. Material for sequencing was peripheral blood. The receptors stem from a young man with active or convalescent COVID-19. CDR3s include the opening cysteine and the closing phenylalanine or tryptophan. The order of the fields is CDR3 DNA, CDR3 protein, J gene, D gene, V gene, clone size. A D gene is named only where the DNA matches it firmly. Clone size is not always given. Where it is, it says once, few, many or a class for expanded clones.

CDR3 DNA: TGTGCCAGCAGGGGACCGGGACAGGCCTACGAGCAGTACTTC
CDR3 protein: CASRGPGQAYEQYF
J gene: TRBJ2-7
D gene: TRBD1
V gene: TRBV7-9
clone size: -

CDR3 DNA: TGTGCCACCAGCAGAGCTGACAGGATTAATCAGCCCCAGCATTTT
CDR3 protein: CATSRADRINQPQHF
J gene: TRBJ1-5
D gene: -
V gene: TRBV15
clone size: -

CDR3 DNA: TGTGCCGGTGGGCAGGGGGCAGGAGGCAATCAGCCCCAGCATTTT
CDR3 protein: CAGGQGAGGNQPQHF
J gene: TRBJ1-5
D gene: TRBD1
V gene: TRBV19
clone size: few

CDR3 DNA: TGTGCCAGCAGCGTAGTCGGTGACTCGAACTACAATGAGCAGTTCTTC
CDR3 protein: CASSVVGDSNYNEQFF
J gene: TRBJ2-1
D gene: -
V gene: TRBV9
clone size: -

CDR3 DNA: TGTGCCAGCAGCTTAAGGGGTTCGGGTCAGCCCCAGCATTTT
CDR3 protein: CASSLRGSGQPQHF
J gene: TRBJ1-5
D gene: -
V gene: TRBV13
clone size: -

CDR3 DNA: TGCGCCAGCAGTCAGTACAGGGAGCACTACGAGCAGTACTTC
CDR3 protein: CASSQYREHYEQYF
J gene: TRBJ2-7
D gene: -
V gene: TRBV4-1
clone size: -

CDR3 DNA: TGTGCCAGCAGGTGGAATAGCCACAAACAGGGATATAATTCACCCCTCCACTTT
CDR3 protein: CASRWNSHKQGYNSPLHF
J gene: TRBJ1-6
D gene: -
V gene: TRBV28
clone size: -

CDR3 DNA: TGTGCCTGGAGTGGGACGGGAAATCAGCCCCAGCATTTT
CDR3 protein: CAWSGTGNQPQHF
J gene: TRBJ1-5
D gene: -
V gene: TRBV30
clone size: -

CDR3 DNA: TGTGCCAGCAGCCCGCCGGGGGAGCTATACGGCTACACCTTC
CDR3 protein: CASSPPGELYGYTF
J gene: TRBJ1-2
D gene: -
V gene: TRBV7-9
clone size: -

CDR3 DNA: TGTGCCAGCAGCTTAGGAGCCAACACTGAAGCTTTCTTT
CDR3 protein: CASSLGANTEAFF
J gene: TRBJ1-1
D gene: -
V gene: TRBV11-2
clone size: -

CDR3 DNA: TGTGCCAGCAGCCAAGACAGGGTGTTTACTGAAGCTTTCTTT
CDR3 protein: CASSQDRVFTEAFF
J gene: TRBJ1-1
D gene: -
V gene: TRBV14
clone size: -

CDR3 DNA: TGTGCCAGCTCACCTGGCGGCCGCTCTGGAAACACCATATATTTT
CDR3 protein: CASSPGGRSGNTIYF
J gene: TRBJ1-3
D gene: -
V gene: TRBV18
clone size: -

CDR3 DNA: TGTGCCAGCAGCCTGGGACTAGCGGGAGGGCAAGAGACCCAGTACTTC
CDR3 protein: CASSLGLAGGQETQYF
J gene: TRBJ2-5
D gene: TRBD2
V gene: TRBV5-8
clone size: -